This TCR beta chain was retrieved from a study of T cells in Graves' hyperthyroidism and ophthalmopathy. Overall study results and limits: Ophthalmopathy was identified by the model a median approximately 6.4 months ahead of onset. In the blood, most expanded thyroid clonotypes above 0.001 appeared as well.

Amplification of TCR beta CDR3 regions used RNA as the template. RT-PCR in the first round (using the HTBI primer set) targeted the TCR CDR3. TCRdb fed the multiplex PCR reads into MiXCR, producing one record per CDR3 protein. The sample has about 410,000 distinct CDR3 sequences, roughly 15% seen once. Pregnant or lactating patients were excluded, as were those with uncontrolled infection or other autoimmune disease. Clinical symptoms, serum thyroxine, TRAb, thyroid ultrasound and orbital computed tomography established diagnosis. Germline loops: CDR1 SGHVS, CDR2 FQNEAQ. V was shortened by 4 bases and J by 1 base, with 13 bases between the two germline ends. The CDR3 contains 15 residues. This clonotype was picked up many times. What it binds is unknown.

The chain links TRBV7-8 to TRBJ2-5, with a tentative D call TRBD1 (5 bases). What was sequenced was blood. This receptor was taken from a man between 18 and 35 years old with Graves' ophthalmopathy. CDR3 DNA: TGTGCCAGCAGCTGGACAACAGGCGGCCAAGAGACCCAGTACTTC. Its translation is CASSWTTGGQETQYF.